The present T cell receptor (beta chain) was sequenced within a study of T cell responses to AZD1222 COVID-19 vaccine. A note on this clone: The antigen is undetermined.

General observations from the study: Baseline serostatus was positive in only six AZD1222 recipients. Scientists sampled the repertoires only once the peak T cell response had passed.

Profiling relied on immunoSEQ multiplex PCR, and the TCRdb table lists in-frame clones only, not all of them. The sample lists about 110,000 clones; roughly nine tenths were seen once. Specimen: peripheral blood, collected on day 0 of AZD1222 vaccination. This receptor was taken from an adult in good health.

As DNA, the CDR3 is TGCGCCAGCAGCCAAGAAGTCAAGGGGGCAGATACGCAGTATTTT. Translated, it gives CASSQEVKGADTQYF. The chain is built from TRBV4-3 and TRBJ2-3, with D perhaps matching TRBD1 (6 bases). The germline V gene encodes CDR1 LGHNA and CDR2 YSLEER. The CDR3 has 15 residues. V lost 0 bases to trimming and J lost 4 bases, with 11 bases between them.